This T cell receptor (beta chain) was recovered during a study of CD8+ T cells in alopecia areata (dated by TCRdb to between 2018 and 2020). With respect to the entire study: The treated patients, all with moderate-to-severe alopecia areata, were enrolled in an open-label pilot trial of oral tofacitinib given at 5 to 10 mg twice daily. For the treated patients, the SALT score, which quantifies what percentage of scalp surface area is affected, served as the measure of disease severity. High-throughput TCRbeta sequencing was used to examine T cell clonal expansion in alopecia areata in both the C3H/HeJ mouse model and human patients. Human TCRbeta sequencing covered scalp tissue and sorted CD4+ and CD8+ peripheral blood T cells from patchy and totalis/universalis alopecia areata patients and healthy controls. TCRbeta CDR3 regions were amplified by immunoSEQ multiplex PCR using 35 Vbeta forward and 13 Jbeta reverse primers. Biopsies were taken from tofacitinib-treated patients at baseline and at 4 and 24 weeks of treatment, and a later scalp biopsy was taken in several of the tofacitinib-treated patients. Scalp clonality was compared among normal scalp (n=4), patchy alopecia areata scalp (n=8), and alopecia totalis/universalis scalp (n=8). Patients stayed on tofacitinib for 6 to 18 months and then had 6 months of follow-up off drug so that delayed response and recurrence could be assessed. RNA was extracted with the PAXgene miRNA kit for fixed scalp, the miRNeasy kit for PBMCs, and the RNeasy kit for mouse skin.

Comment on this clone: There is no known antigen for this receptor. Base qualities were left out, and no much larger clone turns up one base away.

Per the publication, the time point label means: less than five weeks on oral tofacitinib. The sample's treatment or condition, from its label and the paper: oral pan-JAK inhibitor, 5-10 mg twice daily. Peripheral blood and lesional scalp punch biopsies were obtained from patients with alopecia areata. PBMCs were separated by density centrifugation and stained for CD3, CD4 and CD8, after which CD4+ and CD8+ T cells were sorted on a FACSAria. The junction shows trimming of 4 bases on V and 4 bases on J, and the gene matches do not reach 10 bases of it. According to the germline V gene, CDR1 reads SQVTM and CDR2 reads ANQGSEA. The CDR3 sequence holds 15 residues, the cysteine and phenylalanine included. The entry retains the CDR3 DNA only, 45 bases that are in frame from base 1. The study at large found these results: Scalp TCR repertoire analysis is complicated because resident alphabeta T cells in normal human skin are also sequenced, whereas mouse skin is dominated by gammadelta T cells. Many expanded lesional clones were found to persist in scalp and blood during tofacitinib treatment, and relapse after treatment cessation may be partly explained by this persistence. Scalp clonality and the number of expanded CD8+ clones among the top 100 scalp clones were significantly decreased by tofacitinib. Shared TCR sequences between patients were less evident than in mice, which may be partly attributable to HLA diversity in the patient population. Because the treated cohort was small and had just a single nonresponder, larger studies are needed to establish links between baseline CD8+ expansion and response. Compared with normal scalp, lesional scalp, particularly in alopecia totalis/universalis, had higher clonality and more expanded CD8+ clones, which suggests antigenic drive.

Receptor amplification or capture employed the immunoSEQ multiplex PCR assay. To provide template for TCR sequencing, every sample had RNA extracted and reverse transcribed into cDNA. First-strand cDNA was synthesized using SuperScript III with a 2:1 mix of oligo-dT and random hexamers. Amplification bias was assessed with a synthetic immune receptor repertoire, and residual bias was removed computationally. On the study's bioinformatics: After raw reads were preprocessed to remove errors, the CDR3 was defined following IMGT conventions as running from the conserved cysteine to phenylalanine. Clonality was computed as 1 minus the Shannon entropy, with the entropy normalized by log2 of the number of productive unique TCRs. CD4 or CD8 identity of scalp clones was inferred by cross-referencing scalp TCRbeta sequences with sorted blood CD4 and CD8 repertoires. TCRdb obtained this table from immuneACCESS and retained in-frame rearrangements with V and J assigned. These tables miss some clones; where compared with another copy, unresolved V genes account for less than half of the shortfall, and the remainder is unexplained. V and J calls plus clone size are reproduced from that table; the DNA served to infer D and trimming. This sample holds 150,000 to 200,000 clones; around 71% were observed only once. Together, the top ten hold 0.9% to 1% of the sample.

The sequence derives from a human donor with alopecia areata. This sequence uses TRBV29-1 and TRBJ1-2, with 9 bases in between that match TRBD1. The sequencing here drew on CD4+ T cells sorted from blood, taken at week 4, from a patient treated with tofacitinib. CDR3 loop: CSVVRDRDYVYGYTF. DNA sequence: TGCAGCGTTGTAAGGGACAGGGATTACGTCTATGGCTACACCTTC. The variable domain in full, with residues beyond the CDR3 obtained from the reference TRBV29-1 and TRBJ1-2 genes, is SAVISQKPSRDICQRGTSLTIQCQVDSQVTMMFWYRQQPGQSLTLIATANQGSEATYESGFVIDKFPISRPNLTFSTLTVSNMSPEDSSIYLCSVVRDRDYVYGYTFGSGTRLTVV.